A selection of T cell receptor beta chains follows, all from one sample in a study of graft-versus-host responses after intestinal transplantation. Assay used: immunoSEQ multiplex PCR; TCRdb lists only in-frame clones, some missing. The sample holds 20,000 to 30,000 clones, 90% to 95% seen once. This material consisted of PBMCs, taken 38 to 40 days after intestinal transplant. The receptors here all came from a human patient who received an intestinal transplant, so some T cells may come from the graft donor. Each CDR3 is given with its conserved first and last residue. The D gene is left open where the match is weak. Rows may omit the clone size; those that give it use once, few, many or a size class.

d_gene	len	abundance	v_gene	j_gene	CDR3nt	CDR3aa
.	11	once	TRBV7-9	TRBJ2-1	TGTGCCAGCAGAACTGAGGTGGAGCAGTTCTTC	CASRTEVEQFF
.	15	.	TRBV6-5	TRBJ2-2	TGTGCCAGCAGTTACAAGGACCCCGGCACCGGGGAGCTGTTTTTT	CASSYKDPGTGELFF
.	15	.	TRBV19	TRBJ1-2	TGTGCCAGTAGTACCCGCTTTACGGTGTGGGATGGCTACACCTTC	CASSTRFTVWDGYTF
TRBD1	13	.	TRBV29-1	TRBJ2-7	TGCAGCGTTGAACCCAGGGGGCTAAACGAGCAGTACTTC	CSVEPRGLNEQYF
TRBD1	14	.	TRBV7-9	TRBJ1-1	TGTGCCAGCAGCGCAGGGGGGGGCCTCACTGAAGCTTTCTTT	CASSAGGGLTEAFF
TRBD1	17	once	TRBV29-1	TRBJ1-2	TGCAGCGTCCCGCCGGGACAGGGGGCCCAAAGACCCTATGGCTACACCTTC	CSVPPGQGAQRPYGYTF
TRBD2	17	once	TRBV28	TRBJ2-7	TGTGCCAGCAGTTTACTTTCCGGGACTAGCGGATTCTACGAGCAGTACTTC	CASSLLSGTSGFYEQYF
TRBD1	14	.	TRBV5-1	TRBJ1-2	TGCGCCAGCAGCCGGGGACAGGGCCACTATGGCTACACCTTC	CASSRGQGHYGYTF
TRBD1	16	.	TRBV5-6	TRBJ1-5	TGTGCCAGCTCGGACAGGGCGAGAGGTAGCAATCAGCCCCAGCATTTT	CASSDRARGSNQPQHF
TRBD1	14	.	TRBV7-3	TRBJ2-3	TGTGCCAGCAGCTTAGGGACAGGGACAGATACGCAGTATTTT	CASSLGTGTDTQYF
TRBD1	18	.	TRBV4-1	TRBJ2-3	TGCGCCAGCAGCCAAGACCGACAGGGGGCTGTTGGCACAGATACGCAGTATTTT	CASSQDRQGAVGTDTQYF
TRBD2	16	.	TRBV19	TRBJ2-1	TGTGCCAGTAGTCCCTTAGCGGGAGGACTCTACAATGAGCAGTTCTTC	CASSPLAGGLYNEQFF
.	13	.	TRBV2	TRBJ2-1	TGTGCCAGCAACGGCAGGGCCCACAATGAGCAGTTCTTC	CASNGRAHNEQFF
.	12	.	TRBV6-1	TRBJ2-7	TGTGCCAGCAGTGCGCAGAGATACGAGCAGTACTTC	CASSAQRYEQYF
.	16	.	TRBV14	TRBJ2-5	TGTGCCAGCAGCCAAGACCCGCGGGCTGGACAAGAGACCCAGTACTTC	CASSQDPRAGQETQYF
TRBD1	14	.	TRBV28	TRBJ2-7	TGTGCCAGCAGCCCCACAGGGGCGATCTACGAGCAGTACTTC	CASSPTGAIYEQYF
TRBD2	17	.	TRBV6-9	TRBJ2-1	TGTGCCGCACGACCGCCGCTTACTAGCGGGGTCTACAATGAGCAGTTCTTC	CAARPPLTSGVYNEQFF
.	13	.	TRBV5-1	TRBJ1-1	TGCGCCAGCAGCGGCCGGGGCATCAGTGAAGCTTTCTTT	CASSGRGISEAFF
TRBD1	17	.	TRBV14	TRBJ1-4	TGTGCCAGCAGCCATTCCACCGGGACAGGGACTAATGAAAAACTGTTTTTT	CASSHSTGTGTNEKLFF
.	16	.	TRBV23-1	TRBJ1-2	TGCGCCAGCAGTCAATGCGCAGGGGAGGGGAACTATGGCTACACCTTC	CASSQCAGEGNYGYTF
.	15	.	TRBV11-2	TRBJ2-1	TGTGCCAGCAACTTTTTTTGGGGGGCTGACAATGAGCAGTTCTTC	CASNFFWGADNEQFF
.	12	.	TRBV7-6	TRBJ2-5	TGTGCCAGCAGCTCCTTTGAAGAGACCCAGTACTTC	CASSSFEETQYF
TRBD2	17	.	TRBV5-6	TRBJ2-7	TGTGCCAGCAGCCCAGGCCTAGCGGGATTGGGGTCCTACGAGCAGTACTTC	CASSPGLAGLGSYEQYF
.	15	.	TRBV5-5	TRBJ2-7	TGTGCCAGCAGCTTGGGCGGCGGCAGCTCCTACGAGCAGTACTTC	CASSLGGGSSYEQYF
TRBD2	16	once	TRBV5-8	TRBJ2-5	TGTGCCAGCAGCTTCCCTGGGGGGGACGACCAAGAGACCCAGTACTTC	CASSFPGGDDQETQYF
.	15	.	TRBV6-1	TRBJ2-2	TGTGCCAGCAGTGACGGAGGGTACGTCGCCGGGGAGCTGTTTTTT	CASSDGGYVAGELFF
TRBD1	13	.	TRBV19	TRBJ2-1	TGTGCCAGTAGTAACTTACAGGGGTATGAGCAGTTCTTC	CASSNLQGYEQFF
.	15	.	TRBV4-1	TRBJ2-3	TGCGCCAGCAGCCTGCGGGAAGGGATAGCAGATACGCAGTATTTT	CASSLREGIADTQYF
.	12	.	TRBV27	TRBJ1-2	TGTGCCAGCAGTCGAACAGGGAAAGGCTACACCTTC	CASSRTGKGYTF
.	13	.	TRBV2	TRBJ2-3	TGTGCCAGCAGTGAGGACTTCACAGATACGCAGTATTTT	CASSEDFTDTQYF
.	14	.	TRBV27	TRBJ1-6	TGTGCCAGCAGTTTCAGGGGAGGGAATTCACCCCTCCACTTT	CASSFRGGNSPLHF
.	15	.	TRBV4-1	TRBJ1-3	TGCGCCAGCAGCCAAGATCTCAGGGCCGGAAACACCATATATTTT	CASSQDLRAGNTIYF
.	11	.	TRBV29-1	TRBJ2-7	TGCAGCGTTGAAGATCCCAGGGGGCAGTACTTC	CSVEDPRGQYF
.	15	.	TRBV7-8	TRBJ2-7	TGTGCCAGCAGCTTAGTTCACGGGAGAAAATACGAGCAGTACTTC	CASSLVHGRKYEQYF
.	15	.	TRBV18	TRBJ2-2	TGTGCCAGCTCACCACTGGGGGGTAACACCGGGGAGCTGTTTTTT	CASSPLGGNTGELFF
TRBD1	15	.	TRBV5-6	TRBJ2-1	TGTGCCAGCAGCTTGAGACAGGGGATTTGGGATGAGCAGTTCTTC	CASSLRQGIWDEQFF
.	18	few	TRBV4-3	TRBJ2-1	TGCGCCAGCAGCCAAGATTGGTTCAGGCGGGCATCCTACAATGAGCAGTTCTTC	CASSQDWFRRASYNEQFF
.	13	.	TRBV4-1	TRBJ1-1	TGCGCCAGCAGCCAAGGACCCAACGCTGAAGCTTTCTTT	CASSQGPNAEAFF
.	13	.	TRBV6-5	TRBJ2-7	TGTGCCAGCAGTTACTATAGGGGCTACGAGCAGTACTTC	CASSYYRGYEQYF
TRBD2	21	.	TRBV28	TRBJ2-2	TGTGCCAGCAGTCTCACCTTAAGACTAGCGGGAGCGAACCTGAACACCGGGGAGCTGTTTTTT	CASSLTLRLAGANLNTGELFF
TRBD2	15	.	TRBV4-3	TRBJ2-7	TGCGCCAGCAGCCAGGGACTAGCGGAGAACTACGAGCAGTACTTC	CASSQGLAENYEQYF
TRBD2	17	.	TRBV27	TRBJ2-7	TGTGCCAGCAGTTCCCTGACTAGACTAGCGTTAAGCTACGAGCAGTACTTC	CASSSLTRLALSYEQYF
TRBD2	15	.	TRBV6-4	TRBJ2-1	TGTGCCAGCAGCTTATTAGCGGGAGATGGCAATGAGCAGTTCTTC	CASSLLAGDGNEQFF
.	15	.	TRBV5-4	TRBJ2-1	TGTGCCAGCAGCTGGGACCCCCTTCCAATCGATGAGCAGTTCTTC	CASSWDPLPIDEQFF
.	13	.	TRBV6-1	TRBJ1-1	TGTGCCAGCAGTGAAGTTCGAAGGACTGAAGCTTTCTTT	CASSEVRRTEAFF
.	16	.	TRBV21-1	TRBJ2-7	TGTGCCAGCAGCAAAGTCAGGGGGGAAAGCTTCTACGAGCAGTACTTC	CASSKVRGESFYEQYF
.	14	.	TRBV11-2	TRBJ2-5	TGTGCCAGCAGCACCTGGGATGACCAAGAGACCCAGTACTTC	CASSTWDDQETQYF
.	17	.	TRBV4-1	TRBJ1-3	TGCGCCAGCAGCCAAGATGAGGGGCAGGTATCTGGAAACACCATATATTTT	CASSQDEGQVSGNTIYF
.	14	.	TRBV27	TRBJ1-1	TGTGCCAGCAGTACAGGGCGCTGGAACACTGAAGCTTTCTTT	CASSTGRWNTEAFF
.	11	.	TRBV19	TRBJ1-2	TGTGCCAGTATCGCTAACTATGGCTACACCTTC	CASIANYGYTF
TRBD1	15	.	TRBV6-5	TRBJ1-5	TGTGCCAGCCGGTGGGGACAGGTGGTGTCGCAACCCCAGCATTTT	CASRWGQVVSQPQHF
.	14	few	TRBV6-5	TRBJ2-1	TGTGCCAGCAGTCCCGGGAGTTTCTCCCACGAGCAGTTCTTC	CASSPGSFSHEQFF
.	14	once	TRBV9	TRBJ2-7	TGTGCCAGCAGCGTAGAGGGGGAGGTAGGCGAGCAGTACTTC	CASSVEGEVGEQYF
.	12	.	TRBV7-2	TRBJ1-2	TGTGCCAGCAGCTTTTCCTACTATGGCTACACCTTC	CASSFSYYGYTF
.	13	.	TRBV19	TRBJ1-2	TGTGCCAGTAGTATGTACAGGGTGCGCGGCTACACCTTC	CASSMYRVRGYTF
TRBD1	17	.	TRBV28	TRBJ2-7	TGTGCCAGCAGTTTGATCCCCCGGGACAGGGGTCTTGGTGAGCAGTACTTC	CASSLIPRDRGLGEQYF
.	14	.	TRBV28	TRBJ2-7	TGTGCCAGCAGTCGTCGGACTAAACTGGACGAGCAGTACTTC	CASSRRTKLDEQYF